This TCR beta chain emerged from a study of immune cell composition in non-small cell lung cancer. The CDR3 spans 15 residues. V was pared by 5 bases and J by 5 bases, with 5 bases of the junction left unmatched. CDR1 is MNHNY and CDR2 is SVGAGI in the germline V gene (reference sequence). Profiling relied on immunoSEQ multiplex PCR, and the TCRdb table lists in-frame clones only, not all of them. In the table there are 9,500 to 14,000 clones, around 65% of which are singletons. Study-wide results and caveats: Smoking pack-years did not significantly correlate with tumour TCR-beta clonality.

This clone was seen a handful of times. The antigen is undetermined. The specimen sequenced was lung tumor tissue. This clonotype was sampled from a human donor with non-small cell lung cancer. The chain employs TRBV6-6 and TRBJ2-5, with TRBD2 matching over 13 bases. As DNA, the CDR3 is TGTGCCAGCAGTAAAACTAGCGGGAGGGCCGAGACCCAGTACTTC. The encoded protein is CASSKTSGRAETQYF.